This T cell receptor (beta chain) was obtained from a study of blood T cell repertoires in COVID-19. Authors' analysis steps: Amplified reference gene primers provided the basis for estimating nucleated cell counts. Data came from immunoSEQ multiplex PCR; TCRdb stores just in-frame clones and leaves some out. The V and J calls and clone size were taken over from that table, and D and trimming were inferred from the DNA. The sample includes some 230,000 clones, 65% to 85% of them seen just once. The CDR3 contains 15 residues. Germline CDR1 reads SGDLS; CDR2 reads YYNGEE. With V trimmed by 0 bases and J by 6 bases, 3 bases remained unmatched.

The TCR comes from a woman in her twenties or thirties who had recovered from COVID-19. Material: peripheral blood. V usage is TRBV9 and J usage is TRBJ2-4; the match to TRBD1 covers 10 bases. The CDR3 loop is CASSVGWDRGNIQYF. DNA for the CDR3: TGTGCCAGCAGCGTAGGGTGGGACAGGGGAAACATTCAGTACTTC.